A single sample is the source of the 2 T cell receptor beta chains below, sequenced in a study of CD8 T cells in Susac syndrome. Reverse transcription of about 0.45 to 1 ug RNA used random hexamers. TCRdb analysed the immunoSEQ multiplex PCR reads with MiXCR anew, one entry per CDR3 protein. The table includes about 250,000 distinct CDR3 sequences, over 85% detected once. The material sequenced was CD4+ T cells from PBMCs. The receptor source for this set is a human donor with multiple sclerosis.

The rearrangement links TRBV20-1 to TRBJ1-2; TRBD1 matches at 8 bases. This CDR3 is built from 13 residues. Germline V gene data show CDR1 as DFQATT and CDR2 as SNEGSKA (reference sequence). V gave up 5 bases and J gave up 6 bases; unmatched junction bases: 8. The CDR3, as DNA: TGCAGTGCTCCCGGCTTGGACAGGGATGGCTACACCTTC. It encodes CSAPGLDRDGYTF.

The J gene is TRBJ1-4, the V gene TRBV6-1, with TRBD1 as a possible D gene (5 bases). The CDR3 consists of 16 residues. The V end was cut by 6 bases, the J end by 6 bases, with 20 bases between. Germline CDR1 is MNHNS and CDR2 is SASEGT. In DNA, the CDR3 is TGTGCCAGCAGAACCCTTCTCCGGGCGGGGGATGAAAAACTGTTTTTT. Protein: CASRTLLRAGDEKLFF.